The 26 T cell receptor beta chains below all came from one sample that was sequenced in a study of blood T cell repertoires in COVID-19. Sequencing was performed with immunoSEQ multiplex PCR; in TCRdb, only in-frame clones are kept and a portion is missing. The sample has around 370,000 clones, more than 75% seen once. Material for sequencing was PBMCs or T cells enriched from blood (not recorded which). The receptor source for this set is a woman aged 18-35 years who had recovered from COVID-19.

This clone occurred a few times. The chain recombines TRBV10-3 with TRBJ2-7; the match to TRBD2 covers 13 bases. CDR1 and CDR2 (germline): ENHRY, SYGVKD. V lost 6 bases and J lost 3; bases outside the gene matches: 2. The CDR3 has 14 amino acids. As DNA, the CDR3 is TGTGCCATCAGGACTAGCGGGGGGTTCTACGAGCAGTACTTC. It yields the protein CAIRTSGGFYEQYF.

This chain joins TRBV30 and TRBJ1-1; 8 bases are shared with TRBD1. Looked up from germline, CDR1 is GTSNPN and CDR2 is SVGIG (reference sequence). J lost 6 bases, V lost 1 base, and 10 bases had no gene match. This CDR3 has 15 residues. The CDR3 nucleotides are TGTGCCTGGAGTGGACCCCCCAGGGGGCTGTCTGAAGCTTTCTTT. Its translation is CAWSGPPRGLSEAFF.

The V call is TRBV6-6, the J call TRBJ2-1; TRBD2 is a possible D gene (6 bases). Trimming took 0 bases from V and 7 from J, leaving 10 bases between them. This CDR3 comprises 14 residues. Germline V gene lookup returns CDR1 MNHNY and CDR2 SVGAGI (reference sequence). The CDR3: CASSYSGGMNEQFF. CDR3 nucleotide sequence: TGTGCCAGCAGTTACTCCGGCGGGATGAATGAGCAGTTCTTC.

The chain is built from TRBV10-2 and TRBJ2-1; 9 bases line up with TRBD2. Unmatched junction bases numbered 3, after V lost 2 bases and J lost 7 bases. CDR1 is WSHSY, CDR2 SAAADI, per germline. This CDR3 is built from 14 residues. The CDR3 bases are TGCGCCAGCAGTGAGGGGCTAGCGGGGAATGAGCAGTTCTTC. It is translated as CASSEGLAGNEQFF.

The rearrangement links TRBV27 to TRBJ2-1, with 8 bases lining up with TRBD2. V shed 4 bases and J 9 bases; nucleotides not matched to a gene: 8. The germline CDR1 and CDR2 sequences are MNHEY and SMNVEV (reference sequence). The CDR3 covers 14 residues. CDR3 DNA: TGTGCCAGCAGTTCCTCACTAGCGGCTACTGAGCAGTTCTTC. Its translation is CASSSSLAATEQFF.

This chain uses TRBV23-1 with TRBJ1-2, with TRBD1 identical over 10 bases. TRBV23-1 is annotated as an ORF whose role is uncertain. Trimming removed 4 bases from V and 6 bases from J; junction bases left unmatched: 2. The CDR3 covers 13 residues. The CDR3 DNA follows: TGCGCCAGCAGTCCCGGGACAGGGGATGGCTACACCTTC. Residues: CASSPGTGDGYTF.

The chain recombines TRBV5-4 with TRBJ2-1; 7 bases align to TRBD1. CDR1 SGHNT and CDR2 YYREEE come from the germline V gene (reference sequence). Trimming removed 0 bases from V and 5 bases from J; junction bases left unmatched: 5. The CDR3 spans 15 residues. The CDR3 DNA follows: TGTGCCAGCAGCTTGGTCGGGACAGTAGACAATGAGCAGTTCTTC. It yields the protein CASSLVGTVDNEQFF. The full variable domain, its missing parts supplied by reference TRBV5-4 and TRBJ2-1, is ETGVTQSPTHLIKTRGQQVTLRCSSQSGHNTVSWYQQALGQGPQFIFQYYREEENGRGNFPPRFSGLQFPNYSSELNVNALELDDSALYLCASSLVGTVDNEQFFGPGTRLTVL.

The gene calls are TRBV7-2 and TRBJ2-7; D gene ambiguous. The germline CDR1 and CDR2 sequences are SGHTA and FQGNSA. Trimming pared 1 base from V and 2 bases from J, leaving 9 bases between. The CDR3 runs 14 residues. The CDR3 nucleotides read TGTGCCAGCAGCTTAGTGCGGAAAACCTACGAGCAGTACTTC. Translation gives CASSLVRKTYEQYF.

This chain connects TRBV4-1 to TRBJ2-7, with 8 positions matching TRBD1. V gave up 1 base and J gave up 6 bases; unmatched junction bases: 5. The CDR3 consists of 14 residues. The germline CDR1 and CDR2 sequences are MGHRA and YSYEKL. The DNA for the CDR3 is TGCGCCAGCAGCCAAGTCCAGGGGGCTAGCGAGCAGTACTTC. It translates to CASSQVQGASEQYF.

This chain joins TRBV7-2 and TRBJ1-5, with D possibly matching TRBD1 (5 bases). This CDR3 has 19 residues. Trimming took 5 bases from V and 0 from J, leaving 23 bases between them. Germline V lookup: CDR1 SGHTA, CDR2 FQGNSA. The CDR3 coding sequence is TGTGCCAGCAGCAAATGGGACCCTCCCGGGGGTTATAGCAATCAGCCCCAGCATTTT. Protein product: CASSKWDPPGGYSNQPQHF. The full variable domain, in which reference TRBV7-2 and TRBJ1-5 provide the parts outside the CDR3, is GAGVSQSPSNKVTEKGKDVELRCDPISGHTALYWYRQSLGQGLEFLIYFQGNSAPDKSGLPSDRFSAERTGGSVSTLTIQRTQQEDSAVYLCASSKWDPPGGYSNQPQHFGDGTRLSIL.

V gene TRBV18 combines with J gene TRBJ2-7; D gene ambiguous. V dropped 4 bases and J dropped 7 bases, with 20 bases sitting between them. The CDR3 has 15 amino acids. Per germline, CDR1 KGHSH and CDR2 LQKENI. The CDR3 spells CASSLSFTSPSEQYF. CDR3 nucleotides: TGTGCCAGCTCACTATCTTTCACCTCCCCCAGTGAGCAGTACTTC.

The J gene is TRBJ1-2, the V gene TRBV30, with D hard to call. Between the trimmed V and J ends, which lost 0 bases and 5 bases, there was a span of 13 bases. Germline assignment: CDR1 GTSNPN and CDR2 SVGIG (reference sequence). The CDR3 is 14 amino acids. The CDR3 loop is CAWSVGGIGYGYTF. As DNA, the CDR3 is TGTGCCTGGAGTGTTGGAGGGATAGGGTATGGCTACACCTTC. Supplemented by reference TRBV30 and TRBJ1-2, the full variable domain reads SQTIHQWPATLVQPVGSPLSLECTVEGTSNPNLYWYRQAAGRGLQLLFYSVGIGQISSEVPQNLSASRPQDRQFILSSKKLLLSDSGFYLCAWSVGGIGYGYTFGSGTRLTVV.

The chain combines TRBV11-2 with TRBJ2-5; no reliable D call. This CDR3 region has 14 residues. Germline V lookup: CDR1 SGHAT, CDR2 FQNNGV. The V end was cut by 1 base, the J end by 1 base, with 7 bases between. The DNA for the CDR3 is TGTGCCAGCAGCTTAGGTGGGCGCCAAGAGACCCAGTACTTC. Translation: CASSLGGRQETQYF.

This chain uses TRBV7-8 with TRBJ2-1; 7 nucleotides align to TRBD2. The CDR3 runs 16 residues. Germline V gene sequence: CDR1 SGHVS, CDR2 FQNEAQ. V gave up 5 bases and J gave up 0 bases; unmatched junction bases: 7. The CDR3 reads CASSPERGLSYNEQFF. DNA of the CDR3: TGTGCCAGCAGCCCCGAGCGGGGACTCTCCTACAATGAGCAGTTCTTC.

Only one count was recorded for this clone. The V call is TRBV9, the J call TRBJ1-6; no definite D call. CDR1 is SGDLS, CDR2 YYNGEE, per germline. The CDR3 runs to 15 residues. V was clipped by 0 bases and J by 8 bases, with 12 bases between them. The CDR3 loop is CASSVVGSGDSPLHF. CDR3 nucleotide sequence: TGTGCCAGCAGCGTAGTGGGCTCCGGGGATTCACCCCTCCACTTT. Full variable domain (rest looked up from reference TRBV9 and TRBJ1-6): DSGVTQTPKHLITATGQRVTLRCSPRSGDLSVYWYQQSLDQGLQFLIQYYNGEERAKGNILERFSAQQFPDLHSELNLSSLELGDSALYFCASSVVGSGDSPLHFGNGTRLTVT.

The chain combines TRBV6-6 with TRBJ1-5; no clear D gene. This CDR3 has 14 residues. Trimming left V 5 bases short and J 0 bases short, with 8 bases between. Per germline, CDR1 MNHNY and CDR2 SVGAGI (reference sequence). The CDR3 DNA reads TGTGCCAGCAGTGGGCAGCATAGCAATCAGCCCCAGCATTTT. Translation: CASSGQHSNQPQHF.

The V and J genes are TRBV3-1 (or the pseudogene TRBV3-2) and TRBJ2-3, with 14 bases identical to TRBD2. V trimming: 7 bases; J trimming: 2 bases; junction bases outside the gene matches: 14. The CDR3 extends over 19 amino acids. The germline gives CDR1 LGHDT, CDR2 YNNKEL (reference sequence). CDR3 nucleotides: TGTGCCAGCACCAGGACTAGCGGGGGGTTCTCCCGTAACACAGATACGCAGTATTTT. Its protein is CASTRTSGGFSRNTDTQYF.

To note about this clone: Its ends do not fully match the called genes, so a read error is possible. This chain joins TRBV9 and TRBJ2-3, with TRBD1 matching over 10 bases. Per the germline V gene, CDR1 is SGDLS and CDR2 is YYNGEE. The CDR3 totals 16 residues. CDR3 region: CASSASRGQGTGTQYF. CDR3 in DNA: TGTGCCAGCAGCGCATCCAGGGGACAGGGGACAGGTACGCAGTATTTT.

The chain employs TRBV30 and TRBJ1-3, with D possibly matching TRBD1 (6 bases). The germline V gene encodes CDR1 GTSNPN and CDR2 SVGIG (reference sequence). This CDR3 contains 13 residues. V lost 1 base, J lost 3 bases, and 7 bases lay in between. As DNA, the CDR3 is TGTGCCTGGAGTGCGGACAGTGGAAACACCATATATTTT. It is translated as CAWSADSGNTIYF.

This clone was seen a few times. The V call is TRBV3-1 (or the pseudogene TRBV3-2), the J call TRBJ1-2; D might be TRBD1 (5 bases). V lost 5 bases to trimming and J lost 8 bases, with 27 bases between them. Germline CDR1 and CDR2: LGHDT and YNNKEL (reference sequence). This CDR3 has 17 amino acids. The CDR3 DNA is TGTGCCAGCAGCACCATCATAAAGCGGGGGATACGGTTAGGCTACACCTTC. Translated: CASSTIIKRGIRLGYTF.

This clone was detected a few times. The V and J genes are TRBV2 and TRBJ2-3, with 9 positions matching TRBD2. V gave up 11 bases and J gave up 2 bases; unmatched junction bases: 8. Germline CDR1 reads SNHLY; CDR2 reads FYNNEI. CDR3 length: 14 residues. CDR3 nucleotides: TGTGCCTCCTTGACTAGCGGCTTCACAGATACGCAGTATTTT. Translation: CASLTSGFTDTQYF.

The rearrangement joins TRBV11-2 to TRBJ2-3, with D perhaps matching TRBD1 (5 bases). The CDR3 covers 18 residues. V was trimmed by 5 bases and J by 5 bases, leaving 26 bases between them. The V gene's germline CDR1 is SGHAT and CDR2 FQNNGV. CDR3 protein: CASSQSLIQAAGLDTQYF. CDR3 nucleotide sequence: TGTGCCAGCAGCCAGAGTCTCATACAGGCAGCCGGGTTAGATACGCAGTATTTT.

This sequence joins TRBV25-1 and TRBJ1-1; TRBD1 might be the D (5 bases). The CDR3 is 14 amino acids. Germline CDR1 is MGHDK and CDR2 is SYGVNS. The V gene lost 2 bases and the J gene lost 5 bases, with 12 bases spanning the gap. CDR3 sequence reads: CASSEAAGRTEAFF. CDR3 DNA: TGTGCCAGCAGTGAAGCGGCAGGGCGGACTGAAGCTTTCTTT.

Here the CDR3 DNA reads TGTGCCAGCAGTTACTTCAAGGGGCGCGGAGAAAAACTGTTTTTT. It codes for CASSYFKGRGEKLFF. This chain joins TRBV6-2 or TRBV6-3 and TRBJ1-4, with D maybe TRBD1 (5 bases). V lost 1 base, J lost 8 bases, and 14 bases lay in between. The CDR3 is 15 amino acids. The V gene's germline CDR1 is MNHEY and CDR2 SVGEGT.

The V and J genes are TRBV6-4 and TRBJ2-2, with TRBD1 matching over 7 bases. The CDR3 consists of 13 residues. Germline-derived CDR1 and CDR2 are MRHNA and SNTAGT. The V gene end was trimmed by 4 bases and the J gene end by 5 bases; junction bases not matched to a gene: 1. CDR3 DNA: TGTGCCAGCAGTGTACAGGGGACCGGGGAGCTGTTTTTT. It codes for CASSVQGTGELFF.

J is TRBJ1-2 and V is TRBV11-2; the D gene is possibly TRBD1 (5 bases). V was shortened by 1 base and J by 6 bases, with 9 bases between the two germline ends. The CDR3 length is 13 residues. Germline V gives CDR1 SGHAT, CDR2 FQNNGV. CDR3 nucleotide sequence: TGTGCCAGCAGCTTAGGGGGCCATAATGGCTACACCTTC. Protein product: CASSLGGHNGYTF. The whole variable domain, remainder taken from reference TRBV11-2 and TRBJ1-2, is EAGVAQSPRYKIIEKRQSVAFWCNPISGHATLYWYQQILGQGPKLLIQFQNNGVVDDSQLPKDRFSAERLKGVDSTLKIQPAKLEDSAVYLCASSLGGHNGYTFGSGTRLTVV.